The sequence of this T cell receptor beta chain was determined in a study of naive and memory T cell subsets. The V gene's germline CDR1 is MNHEY and CDR2 SMNVEV (reference sequence). CDR3 length equals 13 residues. Trimming removed 3 bases from V and 6 bases from J; junction bases left unmatched: 2. Cells stained for CD3, CD4, CD8, CD45RA and CD27 were sorted into four subsets. Two oligonucleotides, mixed equimolar, formed the beta constant-region primer covering TRBC1 and TRBC2. Ligated cDNA was amplified by four rounds of PCR with nested alpha and beta constant-region primers and SP2. TCRdb reanalysed the UMI-ligation and nested PCR reads using MiXCR and keeps one entry per CDR3 protein. This sample has more than 95,000 distinct CDR3 sequences; more than 14% occur once, and the top ten carry roughly 3.1%. Study-wide results and limits: Especially in CD8 cells, naive repertoires contained a few larger clonotypes, possibly CD45RA-re-expressing memory cells. Gini index rose across naive, CM, EM and EMRA in CD4 and CD8. Over 95% of naive TCR sequences appeared only once after error correction, unlike memory subsets.

This clonotype was detected ten times or more. Its antigen is not known. The sequenced sample consisted of naive CD8+ T cells from blood. This TCR derives from a human donor in good health. The V gene is TRBV27, the J gene TRBJ2-1, with TRBD1 matching over 7 bases. CDR3 sequence reads: CASSLGQLNEQFF. The CDR3 DNA reads as TGTGCCAGCAGTTTGGGACAGCTCAATGAGCAGTTCTTC.